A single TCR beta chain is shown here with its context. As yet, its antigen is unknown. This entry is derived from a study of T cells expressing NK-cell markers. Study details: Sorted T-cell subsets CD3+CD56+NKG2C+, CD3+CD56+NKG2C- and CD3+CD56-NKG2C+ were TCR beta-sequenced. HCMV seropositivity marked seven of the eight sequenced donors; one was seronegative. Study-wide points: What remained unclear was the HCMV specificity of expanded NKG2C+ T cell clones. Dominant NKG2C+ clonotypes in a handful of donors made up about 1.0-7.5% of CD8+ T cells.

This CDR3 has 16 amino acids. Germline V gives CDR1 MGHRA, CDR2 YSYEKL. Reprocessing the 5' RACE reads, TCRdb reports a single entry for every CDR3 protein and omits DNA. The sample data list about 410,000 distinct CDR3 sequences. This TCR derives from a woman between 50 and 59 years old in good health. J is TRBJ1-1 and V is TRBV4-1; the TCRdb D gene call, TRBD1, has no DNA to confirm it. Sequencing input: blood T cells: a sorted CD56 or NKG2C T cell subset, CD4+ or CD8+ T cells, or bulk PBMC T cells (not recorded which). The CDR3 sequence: CASSHPISGAPAEAFF.